Listed here are 9 T cell receptor beta chains from one sample, sequenced in a study of vaccination and CD4 T cells after COVID-19. An Oncomine TCR Beta short-read assay was used to sequence the DNA from cultured CD4+ T cells. MiXCR was run by TCRdb on the PCR reads, yielding one entry per CDR3 protein. The table includes around 19,000 distinct CDR3 sequences, around 44% detected once. Their antigens are not known. Sample treatment: roughly 10-day PBMC culture with coronavirus spike peptide pools or control peptides (ViraFEST assay). The specimen comprised CD4+ T cells from blood, cultured in vitro, sampled after SARS-CoV-2 vaccination. These receptors were collected from a human donor who had recovered from COVID-19.

This rearrangement joins TRBV11-3 to TRBJ2-2, with 7 bases that match TRBD1. V lost 0 bases to trimming and J lost 3 bases; unmatched junction nucleotides: 7. Per the germline V gene, CDR1 is SGHNT and CDR2 is YENEEA. The CDR3 runs to 17 residues. The CDR3 sequence: CASSLDRNRGYTGELFF. Written as DNA, the CDR3 is TGTGCCAGCAGCTTAGATCGAAACAGGGGATACACCGGGGAGCTGTTTTTT.

J is TRBJ2-5 and V is TRBV7-6, with a possible D match to TRBD1 (6 bases). The V and J ends lost 3 bases and 1 base respectively, with 21 bases between them. CDR1 is SGHVS and CDR2 is FNYEAQ in the germline V gene. This CDR3 has 18 amino acids. CDR3 amino acids: CASSFQTGTLPPQETQYF. Here the CDR3 DNA reads TGTGCCAGCAGCTTTCAAACAGGGACATTACCCCCCCAAGAGACCCAGTACTTC.

This clonotype was recorded a few times. The chain recombines TRBV12-3 or TRBV12-4 with TRBJ1-5; TRBD1 might be the D (6 bases). The CDR3 totals 13 residues. The germline V and J ends were trimmed by 5 bases and 3 bases, with 8 bases remaining between them. This CDR3 reads CASSQGYNQPQHF. CDR3 nucleotide sequence: TGTGCCAGCAGTCAGGGGTACAATCAGCCCCAGCATTTT.

V gene TRBV5-4 combines with J gene TRBJ2-2; tentative D call: TRBD1 (6 bases). The CDR3 is 14 residues long. CDR1 is SGHNT and CDR2 is YYREEE in the germline V gene (reference sequence). V gave up 2 bases and J gave up 4 bases, with 9 bases separating them. Here the CDR3 DNA reads TGTGCCAGCAGCTTAAAAGGGGGCACCGGGGAGCTGTTTTTT. This gives the protein CASSLKGGTGELFF.

This CDR3 reads CASSHAGDTQYF. CDR3 sequence (DNA): TGTGCCAGCAGCCATGCAGGGGATACGCAGTATTTT. V usage is TRBV7-3 and J usage is TRBJ2-3, with D perhaps matching TRBD1 (5 bases). The CDR3 spans 12 residues. CDR1 and CDR2 from the germline V gene are SGHTA and FQGTGA. Trimming left V 5 bases short and J 6 bases short, with 9 bases between. Complete variable domain (other parts from reference TRBV7-3 and TRBJ2-3): GAGVSQTPSNKVTEKGKYVELRCDPISGHTALYWYRQSLGQGPEFLIYFQGTGAADDSGLPNDRFFAVRPEGSVSTLKIQRTERGDSAVYLCASSHAGDTQYFGPGTRLTVL.

The V gene is TRBV5-1, the J gene TRBJ2-1, with 8 nucleotides matching TRBD2. V was clipped by 4 bases and J by 3 bases; unmatched bases: 6. Germline V lookup: CDR1 SGHRS, CDR2 YFSETQ. CDR3 length: 15 residues. CDR3 residues: CASSPPGTSYNEQFF. In DNA form, the CDR3 reads TGCGCCAGCAGCCCTCCCGGGACTAGCTACAATGAGCAGTTCTTC.

This chain uses TRBV14 with TRBJ2-2; D unresolved. The germline gives CDR1 SGHDN, CDR2 FVKESK. The CDR3 is 12 amino acids. The V gene lost 4 bases and the J gene lost 3 bases, with 3 bases spanning the gap. The chain's CDR3 is CASSRHTGELFF. CDR3 in DNA: TGTGCCAGCAGCCGACACACCGGGGAGCTGTTTTTT.

This chain links TRBV6-1 with TRBJ1-1; 7 nucleotides match TRBD1. The CDR3 is made up of 12 amino acids. The V and J ends lost 6 bases and 6 bases, in that order; junction bases with no gene match: 4. Germline lookup yields CDR1 MNHNS and CDR2 SASEGT. The CDR3 sequence is CASSNRGSEAFF. In DNA form, the CDR3 reads TGTGCCAGCAGCAACAGGGGATCTGAAGCTTTCTTT.

The J gene is TRBJ1-6, the V gene TRBV28; tentatively, D is TRBD1 (6 bases). Germline loops: CDR1 MDHEN, CDR2 SYDVKM. The CDR3 length is 18 residues. In nucleotides, the CDR3 is TGTGGGGCTAGCTGGGGGGGCAAATCGAGCTCCTATAATTCACCCCTCCACTTT. Its translation: CGASWGGKSSSYNSPLHF.